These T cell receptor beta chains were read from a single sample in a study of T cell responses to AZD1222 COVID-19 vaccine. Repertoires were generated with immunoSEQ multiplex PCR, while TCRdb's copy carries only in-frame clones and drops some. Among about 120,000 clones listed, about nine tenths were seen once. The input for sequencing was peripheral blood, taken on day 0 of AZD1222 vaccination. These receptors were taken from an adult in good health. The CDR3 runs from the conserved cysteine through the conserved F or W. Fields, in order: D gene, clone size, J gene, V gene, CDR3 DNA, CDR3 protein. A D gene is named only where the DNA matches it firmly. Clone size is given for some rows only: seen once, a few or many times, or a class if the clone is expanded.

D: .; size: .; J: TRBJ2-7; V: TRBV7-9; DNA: TGTGCCAGCAGCTTATCTCCGGAGGAGCAGTACTTC; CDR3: CASSLSPEEQYF
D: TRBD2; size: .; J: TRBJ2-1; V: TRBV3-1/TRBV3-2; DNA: TGTGCCAGCAGCCAAGAATCGCTAGCGGGTTCGAGGAATGAGCAGTTCTTC; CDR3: CASSQESLAGSRNEQFF
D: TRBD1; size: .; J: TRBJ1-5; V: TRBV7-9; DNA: TGTGCCAGCAGCTTAACCGGGACAGCGAATCAGCCCCAGCATTTT; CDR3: CASSLTGTANQPQHF
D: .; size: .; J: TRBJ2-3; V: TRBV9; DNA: TGTGCCAGCAGCGGCTCTAGGAGTAGCGCAGATACGCAGTATTTT; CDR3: CASSGSRSSADTQYF
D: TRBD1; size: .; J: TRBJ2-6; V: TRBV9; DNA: TGTGCCAGCACATCCTCGACAGGGTATGGGGCCAACGTCCTGACTTTC; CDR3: CASTSSTGYGANVLTF
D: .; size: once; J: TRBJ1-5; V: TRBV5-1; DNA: TGCGCCAGCAGCACGAACGGGGCGTCTCAGCCCCAGCATTTT; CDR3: CASSTNGASQPQHF
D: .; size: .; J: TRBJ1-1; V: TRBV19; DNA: TGTGCCAGTAGTATTACACGAGGGGAAGCTTTCTTT; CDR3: CASSITRGEAFF
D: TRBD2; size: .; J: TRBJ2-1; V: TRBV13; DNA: TGTGCCAGCAGCCGCAGACTAGCGGTCTACAATGAGCAGTTCTTC; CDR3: CASSRRLAVYNEQFF
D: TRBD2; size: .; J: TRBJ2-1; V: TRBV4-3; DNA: TGCGCCAGCAGCCAAGACCAGGGGACTAGCGGGTACAATGAGCAGTTCTTC; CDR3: CASSQDQGTSGYNEQFF
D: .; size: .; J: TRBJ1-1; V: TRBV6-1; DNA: TGTGCCAGCAGTGAAGCTCGGGGGGTCACTGAAGCTTTCTTT; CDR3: CASSEARGVTEAFF
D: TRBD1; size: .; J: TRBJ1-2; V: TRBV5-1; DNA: TGCGCCAGCAGCTTGGGAACAGGGGATCTTGATGGCTACACCTTC; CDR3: CASSLGTGDLDGYTF